This T cell receptor (beta chain) was sequenced in a study of CD8 T cells in ankylosing spondylitis. Note on this clonotype: As yet, its antigen is unknown.

Findings of the study overall: CD8+ by phenotype, disease-linked clones were relatively rare in peripheral blood. It was reported that disease-linked clones were significantly enriched in matched ankylosing spondylitis synovial fluid. A TCR beta motif of 8 or 9 highly homologous variants appeared characteristic of ankylosing spondylitis blood.

Scientists made TCR beta libraries using quantitative 5'-RACE with molecular barcodes. Each CDR3 protein gets one entry after TCRdb re-called the 5' RACE reads with MiXCR. The table records 800,000 to 900,000 distinct CDR3 sequences, over 9.5% of them present only once. Germline V gene lookup returns CDR1 DFQATT and CDR2 SNEGSKA (reference sequence). This CDR3 is 12 amino acids long. V lost 6 bases and J lost 1, with 10 bases in between. This sequence joins TRBV20-1 and TRBJ2-7; D perhaps matches TRBD2 (6 bases). This TCR came from a male donor with ankylosing spondylitis. Sequences were obtained from blood, either unsorted or a sorted T cell fraction (not recorded which). Written as DNA, the CDR3 is TGCAGTGCCACGGAGGGTTCCTACGAGCAGTACTTC. Translating gives CSATEGSYEQYF.